The following is a T cell receptor beta chain sequence with its context. The antigen remains unidentified. Other DNA sequences in the same sample also yield this CDR3. This CDR3 comprises 12 residues. V dropped 7 bases and J dropped 4 bases, with 13 bases sitting between them. CDR1 and CDR2 (germline): SQVTM, ANQGSEA. These data originate in a study of shared clonotypes between healthy human individuals. At the level of the study: CD4 naive and CD4 memory each took three plates per donor, while CD8 naive took two and CD8 memory one. Study results and limitations: All-four-donor shared clonotypes had higher generation probabilities than non-shared clonotypes did.

Negatively enriched CD4+ T cells were divided by CD45RA into naive and memory. Each cell subset's genomic DNA was divided evenly among several immunoSEQ plates. TCRdb keeps only in-frame clones here, not all; method: immunoSEQ multiplex PCR. The sample lists 1.4 million or so clones, about 98.5% occurring once. The clonotype originates from a man aged 25-45 years in good health. The chain joins TRBV29-1 to TRBJ2-5, with D possibly TRBD1 on 6 matching bases. Material for sequencing was naive CD4+ T cells sorted from blood. Stated subset: CD45RA+ positively selected. CDR3 amino acids: CSAALGGETQYF. In DNA, the CDR3 is TGCAGCGCCGCTCTAGGGGGAGAGACCCAGTACTTC.